Listed below are T cell receptor beta chains from one sample, sequenced in a study of T cell changes during pregnancy in multiple sclerosis. Some clones are missing from TCRdb's copy, which holds only in-frame ones; the method was immunoSEQ multiplex PCR. The data hold tens of thousands of clones, with roughly nine tenths observed a single time. Specimen: CD4+ T cells from peripheral blood mononuclear cells, collected in the third trimester of pregnancy. The receptors stem from a female donor in good health, enrolled as a control in a pregnancy study. The CDR3 runs from the conserved cysteine through the conserved F or W. The D gene is left open where the match is weak. The size field is filled for only some rows; it gives once, few, many or a size class.

size: .; D: TRBD1; J: TRBJ2-7; V: TRBV28; DNA: TGTGCCAGCAGTTTACCGGGACAGGGAGTTTCCTACGAGCAGTACTTC; CDR3: CASSLPGQGVSYEQYF
size: .; D: TRBD1; J: TRBJ1-2; V: TRBV15; DNA: TGTGCCACCAGCAGGCGACAGGGGGCGAGGTCTAACTATGGCTACACCTTC; CDR3: CATSRRQGARSNYGYTF
size: .; D: .; J: TRBJ2-7; V: TRBV5-1; DNA: TGCGCCAGCAGCTTCCTGGACAGAATCTACGAGCAGTACTTC; CDR3: CASSFLDRIYEQYF
size: .; D: .; J: TRBJ2-5; V: TRBV5-6; DNA: TGTGCCAGCAGACGGGACCGGGGGGAGACCCAGTACTTC; CDR3: CASRRDRGETQYF
size: .; D: .; J: TRBJ1-5; V: TRBV9; DNA: TGTGCCAGCAGGCCCGGGGGGGGCAATCAGCCCCAGCATTTT; CDR3: CASRPGGGNQPQHF
size: .; D: TRBD1; J: TRBJ2-5; V: TRBV5-1; DNA: TGCGCCAGCAGCTACGGACAGGGCATAGGCCAAGAGACCCAGTACTTC; CDR3: CASSYGQGIGQETQYF
size: once; D: TRBD2; J: TRBJ2-1; V: TRBV29-1; DNA: TGCAGCGTTGAAGGCAGGGCTAGCGGGAGACTTACTGAAGAGCAGTTCTTC; CDR3: CSVEGRASGRLTEEQFF
size: .; D: .; J: TRBJ2-5; V: TRBV5-1; DNA: TGCGCCAGCAGCGTCACAGCGAGGGGGTCAGTGTACCAAGAGACCCAGTACTTC; CDR3: CASSVTARGSVYQETQYF
size: .; D: TRBD1; J: TRBJ1-2; V: TRBV4-3; DNA: TGCGCCAGCAGCCCCCGCCAGGGGGTAAACTATGGCTACACCTTC; CDR3: CASSPRQGVNYGYTF
size: once; D: .; J: TRBJ2-1; V: TRBV11-3; DNA: TGTGCCAGCAGCCCAAAGGGTCCTGGAGGGACGAATGAGCAGTTCTTC; CDR3: CASSPKGPGGTNEQFF
size: .; D: TRBD1; J: TRBJ1-3; V: TRBV15; DNA: TGTGCCACCAGCAGACCGGGACAGGGTAACTCTGGAAACACCATATATTTT; CDR3: CATSRPGQGNSGNTIYF
size: .; D: TRBD2; J: TRBJ2-3; V: TRBV11-2; DNA: TGTGCCAGCAGCTCAGGACTAGCGGGGGGGTATAGCACAGATACGCAGTATTTT; CDR3: CASSSGLAGGYSTDTQYF
size: .; D: .; J: TRBJ1-5; V: TRBV6-5; DNA: TGTGCCAGCACCCCAGGGGTTAGCAATCAGCCCCAGCATTTT; CDR3: CASTPGVSNQPQHF
size: .; D: TRBD1; J: TRBJ1-1; V: TRBV11-2; DNA: TGTGCCAGCAGGGCACCGGGACAGGGGAACACTGAAGCTTTCTTT; CDR3: CASRAPGQGNTEAFF
size: .; D: .; J: TRBJ2-1; V: TRBV5-1; DNA: TGCGCCAGCAGTCCCGGGGGAGGCGACTCCTACAATGAGCAGTTCTTC; CDR3: CASSPGGGDSYNEQFF
size: .; D: .; J: TRBJ2-2; V: TRBV28; DNA: TGTGCCAGCAGTGTCTTAACAGGGCTCGGGGAGCTGTTTTTT; CDR3: CASSVLTGLGELFF
size: .; D: .; J: TRBJ1-1; V: TRBV18; DNA: TGTGCCAGCTCACCAAGGGCAGGGGTAGGCACTGAAGCTTTCTTT; CDR3: CASSPRAGVGTEAFF
size: .; D: .; J: TRBJ2-7; V: TRBV12-2; DNA: TGTGCAAGTCGCTTTAGGGCGGGAATTGCCTACTACGAGCAGTACTTC; CDR3: CASRFRAGIAYYEQYF
size: .; D: TRBD1; J: TRBJ2-7; V: TRBV29-1; DNA: TGCAGCGTTTACCGGGACAGGGGAATGTACTTC; CDR3: CSVYRDRGMYF
size: .; D: .; J: TRBJ1-6; V: TRBV28; DNA: TGTGCCAGCAGCCTTACGGGGGGCCTGAATTCACCCCTCCACTTT; CDR3: CASSLTGGLNSPLHF
size: .; D: .; J: TRBJ2-5; V: TRBV7-8; DNA: TGTGCCAGCAGAAAGGAGTCTGGGGGCCTAGAGACCCAGTACTTC; CDR3: CASRKESGGLETQYF
size: once; D: .; J: TRBJ1-5; V: TRBV6-6; DNA: TGTGCCAGCAGTTACGGCGACGGGGGCAATCAGCCCCAGCATTTT; CDR3: CASSYGDGGNQPQHF
size: .; D: TRBD1; J: TRBJ1-2; V: TRBV9; DNA: TGTGCCAGCAGCGTTACAGGGGACTATGGCTACACCTTC; CDR3: CASSVTGDYGYTF
size: .; D: TRBD1; J: TRBJ2-7; V: TRBV19; DNA: TGTGCCAGTAGTCCTAGACCGGGACAGACCTACGAGCAGTACTTC; CDR3: CASSPRPGQTYEQYF
size: .; D: .; J: TRBJ2-5; V: TRBV7-8; DNA: TGTGCCAGCACCCCCATGAGGCGGGGGCCTCAAGAGACCCAGTACTTC; CDR3: CASTPMRRGPQETQYF
size: .; D: TRBD1; J: TRBJ2-5; V: TRBV9; DNA: TGTGCCAGCAGCGTAGACAGTGGGGGACAGGGTGAGACCCAGTACTTC; CDR3: CASSVDSGGQGETQYF
size: few; D: .; J: TRBJ1-4; V: TRBV5-6; DNA: TGTGCCAGCAGCGGCCGGGATTTCCTCGGGCCTAATGAAAAACTGTTTTTT; CDR3: CASSGRDFLGPNEKLFF
size: .; D: TRBD1; J: TRBJ2-5; V: TRBV5-4; DNA: TGTGCCAGCAGGACCGGGACAGGGTTAGAAGAGACCCAGTACTTC; CDR3: CASRTGTGLEETQYF
size: .; D: TRBD2; J: TRBJ2-3; V: TRBV4-2; DNA: TGTGCCAGCAGCCAAACGGGGGGGAACGCAGATACGCAGTATTTT; CDR3: CASSQTGGNADTQYF
size: few; D: TRBD2; J: TRBJ2-4; V: TRBV7-3; DNA: TGTGCCAGCAGCTTAACGGCCGGGACTAGCGGACCCCTAGCCAAAAACATTCAGTACTTC; CDR3: CASSLTAGTSGPLAKNIQYF
size: .; D: TRBD2; J: TRBJ2-5; V: TRBV14; DNA: TGTGCCAGCAGCCAGACTGGGTGGACTAGCCAAGAGACCCAGTACTTC; CDR3: CASSQTGWTSQETQYF
size: .; D: .; J: TRBJ1-2; V: TRBV2; DNA: TGTGCCAGCAGTGAAAGCAGGGGAGCGGTCGGCTACACCTTC; CDR3: CASSESRGAVGYTF
size: .; D: TRBD1; J: TRBJ1-2; V: TRBV6-4; DNA: TGTGCCAGCAGTGACAAACAGGGGAGGAATGGCTACACCTTC; CDR3: CASSDKQGRNGYTF
size: .; D: TRBD1; J: TRBJ2-7; V: TRBV5-6; DNA: TGTGCCAGCAGCTTTACGGACAGGGACCACGAGCAGTACTTC; CDR3: CASSFTDRDHEQYF
size: .; D: TRBD1; J: TRBJ2-3; V: TRBV6-1; DNA: TGTGCCAGCAGTGCCGGGACAGGGCCCACAGATACGCAGTATTTT; CDR3: CASSAGTGPTDTQYF
size: .; D: TRBD1; J: TRBJ2-3; V: TRBV7-2; DNA: TGTGCCAGCAGGTTACCGGGGACAGGGGGCGCAGATACGCAGTATTTT; CDR3: CASRLPGTGGADTQYF
size: .; D: .; J: TRBJ1-1; V: TRBV12-5; DNA: TGTGCTAGTGGCCGAGGGAACACTGAAGCTTTCTTT; CDR3: CASGRGNTEAFF
size: .; D: .; J: TRBJ1-5; V: TRBV4-2; DNA: TGTGCCAGCAGCCAAGCCTGGGACATGGATCAGCCCCAGCATTTT; CDR3: CASSQAWDMDQPQHF
size: .; D: TRBD1; J: TRBJ1-6; V: TRBV2; DNA: TGTGCCAGCAGTCGTAGGGGGCAATCACCCCTCCACTTT; CDR3: CASSRRGQSPLHF